These 10 T cell receptor beta chains originate from one sample sequenced in a study of cytomegalovirus exposure and HLA in healthy donors. Generated by immunoSEQ multiplex PCR, the TCRdb table keeps only in-frame clones and is missing some. In the table there are 200,000 or so clones, around 83% of which are singletons. Sequencing input: PBMCs. These receptors were collected from a woman in her twenties or thirties in good health and CMV-seropositive.

This clone was seen once. The chain combines TRBV5-6 with TRBJ2-7; the D is unclear. The CDR3 consists of 12 residues. The V and J ends lost 0 bases and 6 bases respectively, with 7 bases between them. The germline gives CDR1 SGHDT, CDR2 YYEEEE. The CDR3 loop is CASSLVSSEQYF. DNA of the CDR3: TGTGCCAGCAGCTTGGTTAGTAGCGAGCAGTACTTC.

The chain recombines TRBV19 with TRBJ1-2; D perhaps matches TRBD1 (5 bases). This CDR3 comprises 14 residues. V lost 3 bases, J lost 3 bases, and 11 bases lay in between. CDR1 and CDR2 (germline): LNHDA, SQIVND (reference sequence). CDR3 coding DNA: TGTGCCAGTAGTATCCGGACACGAGACTATGGCTACACCTTC. It specifies CASSIRTRDYGYTF.

The rearrangement joins TRBV27 to TRBJ2-6; D perhaps matches TRBD1 (6 bases). Germline-derived CDR1 and CDR2 are MNHEY and SMNVEV (reference sequence). The V and J ends lost 2 bases and 3 bases respectively, with 11 bases between them. The CDR3 spans 16 residues. CDR3 nucleotides: TGTGCCAGCAGTTTAACAGGGAACGGTGGGGCCAACGTCCTGACTTTC. Amino acids: CASSLTGNGGANVLTF.

The gene calls are TRBV5-1 and TRBJ2-7, with 7 bases fitting TRBD2. CDR3 length equals 15 residues. Germline V gene data show CDR1 as SGHRS and CDR2 as YFSETQ. V was pared by 3 bases and J by 2 bases, with 8 bases of the junction left unmatched. The CDR3 DNA reads TGCGCCAGCAGCTCATTTTTCGGGGGGACCTACGAGCAGTACTTC. Translated: CASSSFFGGTYEQYF.

This chain uses TRBV6-1 with TRBJ1-1; D possibly corresponds to TRBD1 (6 bases). Germline CDR1 is MNHNS and CDR2 is SASEGT. With 4 bases removed from V and 4 bases from J, the gap between germline ends came to 19 bases. The CDR3 is 16 amino acids. The DNA of the CDR3 is TGTGCCAGCAGTGTGGGGCGGTGGCAGGGGATCACTGAAGCTTTCTTT. It encodes CASSVGRWQGITEAFF.

The chain recombines TRBV29-1 with TRBJ2-1, with 9 nucleotides matching TRBD2. V gave up 3 bases and J gave up 8 bases; unmatched junction bases: 8. Germline assignment: CDR1 SQVTM and CDR2 ANQGSEA. The CDR3 length is 14 residues. CDR3 coding DNA: TGCAGCGTTGATAGTAGCGGGAGAACGGATGAGCAGTTCTTC. Protein: CSVDSSGRTDEQFF.

The chain uses TRBV10-2 and TRBJ1-1; D possibly corresponds to TRBD1 (6 bases). Per the germline V gene, CDR1 is WSHSY and CDR2 is SAAADI. V shed 7 bases and J shed 4 bases, with 13 bases lying between them. This CDR3 region has 13 residues. The DNA of the CDR3 is TGCGCCAGCATACAGGGTGGCGGCACTGAAGCTTTCTTT. It specifies CASIQGGGTEAFF.

The CDR3 sequence: CASSLPGNTIYF. CDR3 DNA: TGTGCCAGCAGCCTCCCCGGAAACACCATATATTTT. The chain joins TRBV11-2 to TRBJ1-3; no reliable D call. V lost 5 bases and J 4 bases, leaving 6 bases between the germline ends. This CDR3 comprises 12 residues. The germline gives CDR1 SGHAT, CDR2 FQNNGV.

The V call is TRBV5-1, the J call TRBJ2-2; no definite D call. Trimming stripped 0 bases from V and 4 bases from J, with 7 bases between. Germline CDR1 is SGHRS and CDR2 is YFSETQ. This CDR3 comprises 14 residues. The CDR3 protein is CASSLEWSTGELFF. DNA of the CDR3: TGCGCCAGCAGCTTGGAGTGGAGCACCGGGGAGCTGTTTTTT.

The chain joins TRBV28 to TRBJ1-2, with a tentative D call TRBD1 (6 bases). Germline-derived CDR1 and CDR2 are MDHEN and SYDVKM. V shed 6 bases and J shed 8 bases, with 22 bases lying between them. There are 15 residues in the CDR3. The CDR3 nucleotides read TGTGCCAGCAGCCGAGGCGCGGACAGATTCATGGGCTACACCTTC. This encodes CASSRGADRFMGYTF.